This entry describes one T cell receptor beta chain. This clonotype was seen at least ten times. There is no known antigen for this receptor. No clone much larger than this one lies a single base away; base qualities are absent. Library preparation used RT-PCR. TCRdb names Illumina HiSeq 2500 as the instrument used. Starting from the raw public reads, TCRdb applied fastp trimming at Q25, assembled clones with MiXCR and retained in-frame beta chains. For every CDR3 protein sequence, its rows merge into one entry that carries the most common genes and DNA. The sample table contains about 310,000 distinct CDR3 sequences; only one count was recorded for 22% of them. Together, the top ten hold about 9.3% of the sample. Trimming removed 3 bases from V and 3 bases from J, leaving 23 bases between the germline ends. The CDR3 covers 19 residues, taking in both the cysteine and the phenylalanine. Solely the CDR3 DNA is kept, with 57 bases framed from the first base. From a lookup of the germline V gene, CDR1 and CDR2 are MNHEY and SVGAGI.

This specimen belongs to a study of response to subunit inactivated influenza vaccine (dated by TCRdb to 2016 to 2019). The study in broad terms: Deep quantitative profiling of the T cell receptor repertoire was used in the study to follow responses to a trivalent subunit inactivated influenza vaccine.

Beyond this particular receptor, the publication reports: According to the authors, only a limited number of new T cells may be recruited by each seasonal influenza vaccination.

The sequence is built from TRBV6-5 and TRBJ1-4; D gene: possibly TRBD1, on 6 matching bases. This specimen consisted of PBMCs from blood, obtained 21 months after vaccination. This clonotype originated in a man between 50 and 75 years old who received an inactivated influenza vaccine. Donor details come from another sample of the same person, matched by shared clones. The DNA sequence is as follows: TGTGCCAGCAGTTATATCCTCCCCCGGGACATAAGGTCTAATGAAAAACTGTTTTTT. Translation gives CASSYILPRDIRSNEKLFF.